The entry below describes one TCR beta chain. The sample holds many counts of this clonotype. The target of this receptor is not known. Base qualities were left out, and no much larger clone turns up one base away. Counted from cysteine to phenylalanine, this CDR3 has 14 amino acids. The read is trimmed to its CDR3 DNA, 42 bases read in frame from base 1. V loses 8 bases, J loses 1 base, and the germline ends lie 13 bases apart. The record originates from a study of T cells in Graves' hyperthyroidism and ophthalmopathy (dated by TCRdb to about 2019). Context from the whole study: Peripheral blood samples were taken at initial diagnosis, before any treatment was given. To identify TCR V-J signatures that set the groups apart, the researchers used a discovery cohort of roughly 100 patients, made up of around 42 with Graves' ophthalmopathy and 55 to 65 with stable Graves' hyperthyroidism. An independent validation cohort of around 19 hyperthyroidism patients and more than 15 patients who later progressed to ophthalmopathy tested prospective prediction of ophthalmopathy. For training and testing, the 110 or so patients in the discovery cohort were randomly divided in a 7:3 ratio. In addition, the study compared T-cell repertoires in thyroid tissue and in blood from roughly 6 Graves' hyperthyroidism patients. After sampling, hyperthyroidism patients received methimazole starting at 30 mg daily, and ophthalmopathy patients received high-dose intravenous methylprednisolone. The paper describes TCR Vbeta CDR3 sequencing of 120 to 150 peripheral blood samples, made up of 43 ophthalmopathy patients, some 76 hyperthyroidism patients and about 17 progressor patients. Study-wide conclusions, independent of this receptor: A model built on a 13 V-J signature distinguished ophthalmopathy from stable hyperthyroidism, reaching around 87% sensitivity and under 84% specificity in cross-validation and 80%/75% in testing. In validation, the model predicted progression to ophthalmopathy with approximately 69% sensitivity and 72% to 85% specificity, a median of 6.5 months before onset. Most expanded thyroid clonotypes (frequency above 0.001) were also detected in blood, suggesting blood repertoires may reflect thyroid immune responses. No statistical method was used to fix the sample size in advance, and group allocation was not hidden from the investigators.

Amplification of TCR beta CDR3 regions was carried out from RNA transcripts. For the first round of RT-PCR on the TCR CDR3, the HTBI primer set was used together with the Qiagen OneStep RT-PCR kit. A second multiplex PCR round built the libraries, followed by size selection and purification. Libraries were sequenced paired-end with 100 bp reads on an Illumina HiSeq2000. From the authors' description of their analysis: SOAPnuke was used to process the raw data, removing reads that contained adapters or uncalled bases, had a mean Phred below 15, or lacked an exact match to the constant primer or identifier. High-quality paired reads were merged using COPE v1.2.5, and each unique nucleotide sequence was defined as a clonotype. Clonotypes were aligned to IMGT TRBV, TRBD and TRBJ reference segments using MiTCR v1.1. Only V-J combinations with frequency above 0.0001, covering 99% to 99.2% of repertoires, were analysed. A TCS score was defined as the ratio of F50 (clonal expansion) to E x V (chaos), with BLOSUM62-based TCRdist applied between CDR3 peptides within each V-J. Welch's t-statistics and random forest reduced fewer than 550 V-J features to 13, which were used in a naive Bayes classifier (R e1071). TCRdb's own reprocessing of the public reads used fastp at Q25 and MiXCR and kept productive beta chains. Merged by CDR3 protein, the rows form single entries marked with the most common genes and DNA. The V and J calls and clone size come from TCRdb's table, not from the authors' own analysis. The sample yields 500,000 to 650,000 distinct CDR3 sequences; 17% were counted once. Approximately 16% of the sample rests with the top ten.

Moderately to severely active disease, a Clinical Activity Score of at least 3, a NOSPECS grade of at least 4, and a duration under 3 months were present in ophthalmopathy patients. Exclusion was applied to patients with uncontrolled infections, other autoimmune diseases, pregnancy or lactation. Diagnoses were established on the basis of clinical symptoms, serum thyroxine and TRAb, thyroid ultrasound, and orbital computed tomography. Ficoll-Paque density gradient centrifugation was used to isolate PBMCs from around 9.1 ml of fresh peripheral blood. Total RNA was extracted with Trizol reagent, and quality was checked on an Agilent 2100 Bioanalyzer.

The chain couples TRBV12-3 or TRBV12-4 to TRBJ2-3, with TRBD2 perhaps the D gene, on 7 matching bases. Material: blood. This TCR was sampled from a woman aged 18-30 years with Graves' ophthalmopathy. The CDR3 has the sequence CASHAGAGTDTQYF. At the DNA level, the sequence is TGTGCCAGCCACGCGGGGGCCGGCACAGATACGCAGTATTTT.